The present TCR beta chain was sequenced within a study of patients and donors after allogeneic stem cell transplantation. V was clipped by 6 bases and J by 3 bases; unmatched bases: 8. The CDR3 contains 15 residues. The germline gives CDR1 DFQATT, CDR2 SNEGSKA (reference sequence). This clonotype was counted between two and nine times. Each CDR3 protein gets one entry after TCRdb re-called the RT-PCR reads with MiXCR. Of about a million distinct CDR3 sequences listed, approximately 19% are singletons. The chain joins TRBV20-1 to TRBJ2-1; 10 bases are shared with TRBD1. The clonotype originates from a human donor who was either an allogeneic HSCT recipient or a stem cell or donor lymphocyte infusion donor (not recorded which). It is not recorded whose cells these are; they may come from a transplant donor. The specimen was blood, either unsorted or a sorted T cell fraction (not recorded which). DNA for the CDR3: TGCAGTGCCCGGAACCGGGACAGGGGCTACAATGAGCAGTTCTTC. It is translated as CSARNRDRGYNEQFF.